These 17 T cell receptor beta chains originate from one sample sequenced in a study of regulatory T cells in long-lasting Graves disease. Sequencing libraries for TCR beta were prepared with iRepertoire HTBI primers and Arm-PCR of CDR3 regions. TCRdb re-derived calls from the multiplex PCR reads in MiXCR, one entry per CDR3 protein. The table includes around 460,000 distinct CDR3 sequences, about 22% detected once. Described time point: persistent/refractory GD, antithyroid drugs over 5 years with positive TRAb. PBMCs provided the RNA from which the TCR library was made. The sample consisted of peripheral blood mononuclear cells (PBMCs), taken when the disease was refractory, from a patient treated with antithyroid drugs. Receptors were obtained from a female donor with Graves disease.

This clonotype was observed many times. The chain recombines TRBV2 with TRBJ2-5, with 9 bases identical to TRBD2. The CDR3 spans 15 residues. Germline CDR1 is SNHLY and CDR2 is FYNNEI. V was pared by 3 bases and J by 6 bases, with 8 bases of the junction left unmatched. The CDR3 protein is CASSDRASGEKTQYF. The CDR3, as DNA: TGTGCCAGCAGTGACAGGGCTAGCGGGGAAAAGACCCAGTACTTC.

This clonotype was detected once. The chain uses TRBV20-1 and TRBJ1-1; 7 bases match TRBD1. Germline V lookup: CDR1 DFQATT, CDR2 SNEGSKA (reference sequence). Germline trimming cut 6 bases from V and 9 bases from J; bases unmatched to any gene: 7. The CDR3 totals 11 residues. The CDR3 loop is CSAGQEGKAFF. For the CDR3, the DNA is TGCAGTGCCGGACAGGAAGGGAAAGCTTTCTTT.

This clonotype appeared many times. The chain uses TRBV7-8 and TRBJ1-1, with D possibly matching TRBD1 (5 bases). Trimming left V 1 base short and J 11 bases short, with 14 bases between. The CDR3 is made up of 13 amino acids. Germline V CDR1 and CDR2: SGHVS, FQNEAQ. The CDR3 DNA reads TGTGCCAGCAGCTTAGTTGTTGACAGCGGGGCTTTCTTT. As protein: CASSLVVDSGAFF.

This chain uses TRBV29-1 with TRBJ1-2; a possible D gene is TRBD1 (5 bases). This CDR3 region has 13 residues. Germline V gene sequence: CDR1 SQVTM, CDR2 ANQGSEA. Trimming shortened V by 6 bases and J by 3 bases, and 14 bases separated the two germline ends. CDR3 amino acids: CSVTVGTDYGYTF. The CDR3 DNA sequence: TGCAGCGTCACTGTAGGGACGGACTATGGCTACACCTTC.

This clonotype was counted many times. V usage is TRBV6-6 and J usage is TRBJ2-2; D is unclear. This CDR3 is built from 12 residues. The V end was cut by 0 bases, the J end by 6 bases, with 2 bases between. Per the germline V gene, CDR1 is MNHNY and CDR2 is SVGAGI (reference sequence). The CDR3 region is CASSYSPGELFF. The DNA for the CDR3 is TGTGCCAGCAGTTACTCGCCCGGGGAGCTGTTTTTT.

This chain links TRBV19 with TRBJ1-1; no definite D call. CDR1 is LNHDA and CDR2 is SQIVND in the germline V gene (reference sequence). The germline V and J ends were trimmed by 3 bases and 1 base, with 9 bases remaining between them. This CDR3 is built from 14 residues. The CDR3 sequence: CASSISAGNTEAFF. The CDR3 DNA sequence: TGTGCCAGTAGTATTTCCGCAGGGAACACTGAAGCTTTCTTT.

The rearrangement links TRBV6-1 to TRBJ1-1; no clear D. Deletions cut 6 bases from V and 6 bases from J, with 11 bases between. The CDR3 spans 12 residues. Germline V gives CDR1 MNHNS, CDR2 SASEGT. CDR3 loop: CASSPPSAEAFF. In DNA, the CDR3 is TGTGCCAGCAGCCCCCCAAGTGCTGAAGCTTTCTTT.

As regards this clonotype: The conserved closing phenylalanine or tryptophan is absent in this CDR3, likely reflecting a read error. V is TRBV12-3 or TRBV12-4 and J is TRBJ1-1, with TRBD1 matching over 7 bases. CDR3 length: 13 amino acids. V lost 3 bases to trimming and J lost 3 bases; unmatched junction nucleotides: 1. Written as DNA, the CDR3 is TGTGCCAGCAGTTTTCAGGGGGACACTGAAGCTTTCCTT. This codes for CASSFQGDTEAFL.

The J gene is TRBJ2-3, the V gene TRBV13; TRBD2 aligns across 13 bases. Per the germline V gene, CDR1 is PRHDT and CDR2 is FYEKMQ (reference sequence). The CDR3 sequence is 17 residues long. J gave up 0 bases and V 5 bases, and 5 bases lay outside the gene matches. The CDR3 here is CASSPRGLAGSTDTQYF. The CDR3 coding sequence is TGTGCCAGCAGCCCCAGGGGACTAGCGGGGAGCACAGATACGCAGTATTTT. The full variable domain, completed using reference TRBV13 and TRBJ2-3, is AAGVIQSPRHLIKEKRETATLKCYPIPRHDTVYWYQQGPGQDPQFLISFYEKMQSDKGSIPDRFSAQQFSDYHSELNMSSLELGDSALYFCASSPRGLAGSTDTQYFGPGTRLTVL.

This clonotype was seen ten or more times. V usage is TRBV13 and J usage is TRBJ2-5, with D possibly TRBD2 on 5 matching bases. The V gene's germline CDR1 is PRHDT and CDR2 FYEKMQ (reference sequence). The CDR3 length is 13 residues. V dropped 0 bases and J dropped 9 bases, with 11 bases sitting between them. The CDR3 region is CASSLGTPGAQYF. DNA for the CDR3: TGTGCCAGCAGCTTAGGAACACCCGGGGCCCAGTACTTC.

At least ten counts were recorded for this clonotype. The chain carries TRBV28 and TRBJ2-7, with D perhaps TRBD1 or TRBD2 (7 bases each). Per the germline V gene, CDR1 is MDHEN and CDR2 is SYDVKM. This CDR3 contains 15 residues. V was cut by 1 base and J by 4 bases, with 14 bases left in between. CDR3 sequence reads: CASSLFRGGKYEQYF. Written as DNA, the CDR3 is TGTGCCAGCAGTTTATTCAGGGGGGGGAAATACGAGCAGTACTTC.

Remarks on this clonotype: Just one base apart from a much larger clone, this may be a read error. This chain links TRBV6-1 with TRBJ2-7; tentatively, D is TRBD2 (5 bases). V was trimmed by 8 bases and J by 3 bases, leaving 17 bases between them. CDR3 size: 14 residues. Germline V gene sequence: CDR1 MNHNS, CDR2 SASEGT. For the CDR3, the DNA is TGTGCCAGCGGTTACGAGGAGGAATTCTACGAGCAGTACTTC. Translation: CASGYEEEFYEQYF.

The chain employs TRBV7-9 and TRBJ2-7, with 12 bases aligning to TRBD2. This CDR3 contains 17 residues. With 2 bases clipped from V and 6 bases from J, the junction kept 11 bases outside the gene matches. The germline V gene has CDR1 SEHNR and CDR2 FQNEAQ (reference sequence). In nucleotides, the CDR3 is TGTGCCAGCAGCTTAAAACTAGCGGGAGGTACCCCTGGCGAGCAGTACTTC. Translation gives CASSLKLAGGTPGEQYF.

This chain connects TRBV5-1 to TRBJ1-6; D not certain. The germline CDR1 and CDR2 sequences are SGHRS and YFSETQ. V was pared by 5 bases and J by 6 bases, with 9 bases between. This CDR3 contains 13 residues. The CDR3 is CASRGNFNSPLHF. DNA for the CDR3: TGCGCCAGCAGGGGGAACTTTAATTCACCCCTCCACTTT.

The sample holds a few counts of this clonotype. V and J are TRBV6-1 and TRBJ2-7; the D gene is possibly TRBD1 (5 bases). Trimming took 10 bases from V and 10 from J, leaving 14 bases between them. From germline, CDR1 is MNHNS and CDR2 SASEGT. The CDR3 consists of 10 residues. The DNA of the CDR3 is TGTGCCACGAGGCAGGGCGGACAGTACTTC. Translating gives CATRQGGQYF.

This clonotype has at least ten counts. The V and J genes are TRBV2 and TRBJ1-1, with D perhaps TRBD1 (6 bases). The germline CDR1 and CDR2 sequences are SNHLY and FYNNEI. This CDR3 contains 14 residues. V shed 6 bases and J shed 0 bases, with 11 bases lying between them. CDR3 residues: CASRSDRMNTEAFF. The CDR3 DNA is TGTGCCAGCAGATCGGACAGAATGAACACTGAAGCTTTCTTT.

This clonotype was observed many times. The rearrangement joins TRBV5-1 to TRBJ2-7, with 8 bases identical to TRBD1. The V and J ends lost 0 bases and 6 bases, in that order; junction bases with no gene match: 2. The CDR3 has 13 residues. Germline CDR1 and CDR2: SGHRS and YFSETQ. CDR3 residues: CASSLGDRGEQYF. The CDR3 DNA sequence: TGCGCCAGCAGCTTGGGAGACAGGGGCGAGCAGTACTTC.